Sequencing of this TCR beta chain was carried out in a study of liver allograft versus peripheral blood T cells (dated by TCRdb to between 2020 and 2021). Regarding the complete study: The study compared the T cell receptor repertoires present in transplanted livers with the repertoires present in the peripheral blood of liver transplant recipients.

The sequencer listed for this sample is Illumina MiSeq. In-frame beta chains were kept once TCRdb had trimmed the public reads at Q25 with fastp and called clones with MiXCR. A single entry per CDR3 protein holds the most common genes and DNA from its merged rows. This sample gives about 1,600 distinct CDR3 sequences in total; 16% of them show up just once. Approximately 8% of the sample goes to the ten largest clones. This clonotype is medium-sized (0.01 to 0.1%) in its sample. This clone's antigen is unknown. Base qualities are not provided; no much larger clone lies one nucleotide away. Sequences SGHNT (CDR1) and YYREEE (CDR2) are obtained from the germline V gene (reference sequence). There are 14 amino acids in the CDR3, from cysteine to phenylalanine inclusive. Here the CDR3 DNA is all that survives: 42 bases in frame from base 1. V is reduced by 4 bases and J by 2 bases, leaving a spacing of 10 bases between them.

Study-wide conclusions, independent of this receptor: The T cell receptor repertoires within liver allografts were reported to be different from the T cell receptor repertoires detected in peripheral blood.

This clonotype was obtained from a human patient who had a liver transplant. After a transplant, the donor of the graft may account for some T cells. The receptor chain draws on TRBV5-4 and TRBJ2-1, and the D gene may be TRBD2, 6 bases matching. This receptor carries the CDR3 CASSDGTAYNEQFF. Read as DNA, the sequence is TGTGCCAGCAGCGACGGGACTGCCTACAATGAGCAGTTCTTC.